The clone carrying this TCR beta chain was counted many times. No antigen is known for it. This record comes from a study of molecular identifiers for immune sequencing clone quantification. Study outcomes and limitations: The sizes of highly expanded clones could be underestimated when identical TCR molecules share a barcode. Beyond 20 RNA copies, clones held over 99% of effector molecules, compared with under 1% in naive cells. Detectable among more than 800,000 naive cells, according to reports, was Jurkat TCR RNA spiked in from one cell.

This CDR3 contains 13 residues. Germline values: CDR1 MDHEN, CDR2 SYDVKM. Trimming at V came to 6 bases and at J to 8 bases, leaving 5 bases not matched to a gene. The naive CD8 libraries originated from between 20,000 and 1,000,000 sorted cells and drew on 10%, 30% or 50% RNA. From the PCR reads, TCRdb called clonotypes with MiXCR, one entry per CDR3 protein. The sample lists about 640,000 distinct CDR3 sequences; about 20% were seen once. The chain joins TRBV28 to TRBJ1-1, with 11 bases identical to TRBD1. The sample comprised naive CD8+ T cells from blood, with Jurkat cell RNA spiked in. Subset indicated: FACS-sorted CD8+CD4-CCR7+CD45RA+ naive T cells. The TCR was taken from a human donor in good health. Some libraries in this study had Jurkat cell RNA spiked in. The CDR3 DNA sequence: TGTGCCAGCAGCGTGGACAGGGGGCGGGAAGCTTTCTTT. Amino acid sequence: CASSVDRGREAFF.